This TCR beta chain is from a study of shared clonotypes between healthy human individuals. Remarks on this clone: Other DNA sequences in this specimen translate into the identical CDR3.

Trimming pared 5 bases from V and 3 bases from J, leaving 10 bases between. The CDR3 totals 13 residues. Germline V gene lookup returns CDR1 SGHAT and CDR2 FQNNGV. Libraries were prepared by immunoSEQ multiplex PCR; TCRdb keeps only in-frame clonotypes and omits some of them. Of 450,000 to 500,000 clones detected, around three quarters appear once; the ten largest clones hold 10% to 15%. Sequencing was carried out using PBMCs. The chain combines TRBV11-2 with TRBJ1-2; D is perhaps TRBD1 (5 bases). This receptor was obtained from a woman in her 40s in good health. Some clones in this sample may be carry-over from other donors' samples. CDR3 DNA sequence: TGTGCCAGCAGCCCGGGGCAGGACTATGGCTACACCTTC. Encoded protein: CASSPGQDYGYTF.